This TCR beta chain derives from a study of radiation and T cells in renal cell carcinoma. Profiled with immunoSEQ multiplex PCR; TCRdb holds only in-frame clones, not every one. The table shows 25,000 to 30,000 clones, with more than 65% occurring only once. Time point in this sample: blood 2 weeks post-SBRT. Treatment in this sample: 15 Gy SBRT to primary tumor, nephrectomy 4 weeks later. After SBRT, blood was collected at 2 and 4 weeks, plus baseline. The CDR3 loop spans 14 amino acids. In germline, CDR1 is MNHEY, CDR2 SMNVEV (reference sequence). V was cut by 3 bases and J by 2 bases, with 5 bases left in between. A remark on this clone: As yet, its antigen is unknown.

Findings of the study overall: From baseline, blood top tumor clonotypes peaked at 2 weeks post-radiation. No pretreatment tumor biopsies were available for baseline clonotypes.

This sequence was found in a man between 60 and 70 years old with renal cell carcinoma. V is TRBV27 and J is TRBJ2-6, with no clear D. Sample: blood, taken from a patient whose treatment included radiotherapy and nephrectomy. The DNA for the CDR3 is TGTGCCAGCAGTTTCCGGCCTGGGGCCAACGTCCTGACTTTC. Translating it yields CASSFRPGANVLTF.